This T cell receptor (beta chain) came from a study of cytomegalovirus exposure and HLA in healthy donors. Notes on the study in general: Most likely, a cluster of highly shared sequence variants arose as a sequencing artifact. Some TCR beta chains (more than 150 of them) were listed as cytomegalovirus-associated.

The PCR ran on 60 Vbeta and 13 Jbeta primers. The method was immunoSEQ multiplex PCR; TCRdb's version includes in-frame clones alone and lacks a portion of them. Seen here are approximately 140,000 clones, 75% to 85% observed once, and the top ten hold approximately 3.7%. CDR3 size: 17 residues. Germline V CDR1 and CDR2: MNHEY, SMNVEV (reference sequence). J lost 6 bases, V lost 6 bases, and 13 bases had no gene match. Worth noting for this clone: The antigen is unknown.

The receptor's source is a human donor in good health. The V gene is TRBV27, the J gene TRBJ2-2; 10 bases agree with TRBD1. The specimen sequenced was PBMCs. CDR3 DNA: TGTGCCAGCAGCTTTCCCCCGGGACAGGGGTCCCCCGGGGAGCTGTTTTTT. It codes for CASSFPPGQGSPGELFF.